This T cell receptor (beta chain) is drawn from a study of technical replicates of blood from several donors. This table comes from immunoSEQ multiplex PCR, and its TCRdb copy is limited to in-frame clones, with some not included. The sample consists of roughly 80,000 clones, about 96% of them appearing once. Material for sequencing was T cells isolated from PBMCs. This receptor was identified in a human donor in good health.

The CDR3 sequence: CASTTRLADTDTQYF. CDR3 DNA: TGTGCCAGCACTACTAGGCTAGCCGACACAGATACGCAGTATTTT. The J gene is TRBJ2-3, the V gene TRBV27; the D gene is possibly TRBD2 (5 bases). Trimming shortened V by 7 bases and J by 2 bases, and 16 bases separated the two germline ends. The CDR3 length is 15 residues. Germline V gene lookup returns CDR1 MNHEY and CDR2 SMNVEV (reference sequence).